This TCR beta chain is from a study of shared clonotypes between healthy human individuals. General observations from the study: A generally larger estimated richness was seen in naive subsets than in memory subsets.

Method: immunoSEQ multiplex PCR; TCRdb's copy keeps in-frame clones and lacks some. The table records 2,500,000 or so clones, around nine tenths of them present only once. As concerns this clone: What it binds is unknown. Other DNA sequences within the sample encode an identical CDR3.

The CDR3 is 16 residues long. Trimming removed 4 bases from V and 2 bases from J; junction bases left unmatched: 5. Looked up from germline, CDR1 is SGHRS and CDR2 is YFSETQ. The receptor was isolated from a man between 18 and 29 years old in good health. This rearrangement joins TRBV5-1 to TRBJ1-4; the match to TRBD1 covers 10 bases. Sequencing was done on a sample of naive CD4+ T cells sorted from blood. Subset in this sample: CD45RA+ positively selected. CDR3 DNA: TGCGCCAGCAGCGTGACAGGGGGCCCGACTAATGAAAAACTGTTTTTT. Its translation: CASSVTGGPTNEKLFF.